This TCR beta chain originates from a study of T cells expressing NK-cell markers (dated by TCRdb to about 2020). The study in broad terms: TCR beta-chain repertoires were profiled in sorted CD3+CD56+NKG2C+, CD3+CD56+NKG2C- and CD3+CD56-NKG2C+ T-cell subsets from several donors. Among the eight sequenced donors, only one was HCMV-seronegative, while the other seven were HCMV-seropositive. The eight sequenced donors were randomly selected healthy volunteers, three men and five women. The libraries were sequenced on Illumina HiSeq 2000/2500, MiSeq or NextSeq, producing 2 x 150 bp reads. The full study reports these points: Those dominant clonotypes were again the most abundant among CD3+CD56-NKG2C+ cells in a handful of donors, at about 28.3-65%. Whether the expanded NKG2C-expressing T cell clones were specific for HCMV antigens was left unclear. In a handful of donors, the dominant CD3+CD56+NKG2C+ clonotypes ranked among the top 10 CD8+ clonotypes, making up roughly 1.0-7.0% of CD8+ T cells.

There are 13 amino acids in the CDR3, from cysteine to phenylalanine inclusive. DNA is not on record. As to this clonotype: Its antigen target is currently unknown.

HCMV-specific IgG was detected in serum with a commercial ELISA kit to determine HCMV serostatus. Ficoll density gradient centrifugation was used to isolate peripheral blood mononuclear cells from blood. Sequencing instrument: Illumina HiSeq 2000. TCR beta cDNA libraries were made by 5'RACE template switching that added a universal primer site and unique molecular identifiers. cDNA synthesis was primed from the TCR beta constant segment and was followed by two successive PCR amplification steps. The paper's processing steps were these. MIGEC handled demultiplexing of the reads and grouping by UMI, while MiTCR was used to assemble and quantify clonotypes. Only TCR cDNA sequences supported by at least two reads were kept to exclude erroneous sequences. Downstream repertoire analysis used the tcR package, and clonotypes were matched across fractions by CDR3 nucleotide sequence plus V segment. VDJmatch was used to annotate antigen specificity against VDJdb, with one amino acid substitution allowed in CDR3. TCRdb reprocessed the reads and lists each CDR3 protein sequence as a single entry, with no DNA. The authors' filters were not applied to this entry. This sample's clone table shows under 600,000 distinct CDR3 sequences. About 1.5% of the sample belongs to the ten largest clones.

The chain joins TRBV12-3 or TRBV12-4 to TRBJ1-2; TCRdb lists TRBD1, though no DNA is available to test this call. Sequences were obtained from blood T cells: a sorted CD56 or NKG2C T cell subset, CD4+ or CD8+ T cells, or bulk PBMC T cells (not recorded which). This TCR derives from a woman aged 50 to 65 in good health. Donor details come from another sample of the same person, matched by shared clones. The CDR3: CASSPEGLHGYTF.